This record looks at one TCR beta chain sequence and its context. Its antigen remains unidentified. With V trimmed by 5 bases and J by 2 bases, 8 bases remained unmatched. The CDR3 totals 17 residues. From germline, CDR1 is SGHNT and CDR2 YENEEA. The data belong to a study of T cell responses to AZD1222 COVID-19 vaccine. Study findings and constraints: Repertoires were collected only later (after the peak T cell response had occurred). Clonal diversity was possibly underestimated, and white British individuals and females predominated among donors.

The table came from immunoSEQ multiplex PCR; TCRdb's copy has only in-frame clones and leaves some out. The sample includes roughly 65,000 clones, about 80% of them seen just once. This receptor was taken from an adult in good health. The source was peripheral blood, collected on day 0 of AZD1222 vaccination. V is TRBV11-3 and J is TRBJ2-2; TRBD2 aligns across 10 bases. The CDR3 region is CASSLGLAGANTGELFF. CDR3 coding DNA: TGTGCCAGCAGCCTCGGTCTAGCGGGGGCCAACACCGGGGAGCTGTTTTTT. Drawing the rest from reference TRBV11-3 and TRBJ2-2, the complete variable domain is EAGVVQSPRYKIIEKKQPVAFWCNPISGHNTLYWYLQNLGQGPELLIRYENEEAVDDSQLPKDRFSAERLKGVDSTLKIQPAELGDSAVYLCASSLGLAGANTGELFFGEGSRLTVL.